These 19 T cell receptor beta chains were sequenced from one sample in a study of blood T cell repertoires in COVID-19. The method was immunoSEQ multiplex PCR; TCRdb's version includes in-frame clones alone and lacks a portion of them. The data contain about 200,000 clones, around 81% of them singletons. The sequencing input was peripheral blood. These receptors came from a woman aged 70-85 years with acute or convalescent COVID-19.

Turning to this clone: An end of the junction differs from the germline gene, which may be a read error. The V gene is TRBV9, the J gene TRBJ2-2; TRBD2 matches at 13 bases. This CDR3 is 13 amino acids long. Per germline, CDR1 SGDLS and CDR2 YYNGEE. The CDR3 nucleotides are TGTGCCAGCAGCACCGGACTAGCGGGGGCCGTCCGTTTT. Its translation is CASSTGLAGAVRF. The complete variable domain, with remaining parts taken from reference TRBV9 and TRBJ2-2, reads DSGVTQTPKHLITATGQRVTLRCSPRSGDLSVYWYQQSLDQGLQFLIQYYNGEERAKGNILERFSAQQFPDLHSELNLSSLELGDSALYFCASSTGLAGAVRFGEGSRLTVL.

The chain links TRBV20-1 to TRBJ2-4; D is possibly TRBD2 (7 bases). The CDR3 has 13 residues. Trimming left V 3 bases short and J 5 bases short, with 11 bases between. The germline gives CDR1 DFQATT, CDR2 SNEGSKA (reference sequence). The CDR3 loop reads CSASKGGENIQYF. The CDR3 coding sequence is TGCAGTGCTAGTAAGGGGGGGGAAAACATTCAGTACTTC.

This clone came up a few times. The J gene is TRBJ2-5, the V gene TRBV24-1; no clear D. Germline values: CDR1 KGHDR, CDR2 SFDVKD. The CDR3 has 15 residues. Trimming removed 1 base from V and 5 bases from J, with 13 bases in between. The CDR3 spells CATSDFEAFGETQYF. The CDR3 DNA sequence: TGTGCCACCAGTGATTTCGAGGCATTCGGGGAGACCCAGTACTTC.

This chain joins TRBV21-1 and TRBJ1-1; the D call TRBD1 from the table was never checked on the DNA. TRBV21-1 corresponds to a pseudogene. The CDR3 has 16 residues. The CDR3 sequence is CATKGDRGSLGTEAFF. CDR3 nucleotide sequence: TGTGCCACCAAGGGGGACAGGGGTTCACTTGGCACTGAAGCTTTCTTT.

The chain recombines TRBV5-1 with TRBJ2-1; D may be TRBD1 (6 bases). CDR1 is SGHRS and CDR2 is YFSETQ in the germline V gene. This CDR3 comprises 16 residues. Trimming stripped 2 bases from V and 12 bases from J, with 24 bases between. CDR3 nucleotide sequence: TGCGCCAGCAGCTTCTCAGGGGCGGCCCAAATGGGCGGGCAGTTCTTC. Amino acids: CASSFSGAAQMGGQFF.

V and J are TRBV16 and TRBJ1-5; D is uncertain. The CDR3 length is 18 residues. Germline lookup yields CDR1 KGHSY and CDR2 FQNENV. Trimming stripped 4 bases from V and 11 bases from J, with 30 bases between. The CDR3 is CASSPTVGRAALLQAQHF. The CDR3, as DNA: TGTGCCAGCAGCCCTACAGTAGGGAGGGCAGCCCTCCTCCAAGCCCAGCATTTT.

The chain has TRBV5-1 and TRBJ2-2; D unclear. Trimming left V 5 bases short and J 6 bases short, with 14 bases between. Germline V gives CDR1 SGHRS, CDR2 YFSETQ. The CDR3 is 14 residues long. CDR3 residues: CASSPRAGAGELFF. The CDR3 DNA follows: TGCGCCAGCAGTCCTCGAGCCGGAGCCGGGGAGCTGTTTTTT.

The rearrangement links TRBV10-3 to TRBJ1-2; 7 positions match TRBD1. Germline V gene lookup returns CDR1 ENHRY and CDR2 SYGVKD. CDR3 length: 15 amino acids. Trimming took 3 bases from V and 1 from J; bases not matched to a gene: 5. Written as DNA, the CDR3 is TGTGCCATCAGTGAAGGACAGGCTCGTAACTATGGCTACACCTTC. Translating gives CAISEGQARNYGYTF.

This chain joins TRBV3-1 (or the pseudogene TRBV3-2) and TRBJ2-1; 11 bases line up with TRBD2. Germline V lookup: CDR1 LGHDT, CDR2 YNNKEL (reference sequence). The CDR3 consists of 17 residues. The V and J ends lost 0 bases and 9 bases, in that order; junction bases with no gene match: 10. The CDR3 nucleotides are TGTGCCAGCAGCCAAGATTTTAGCGGGGGGGCCTATGGTGAGCAGTTCTTC. It codes for CASSQDFSGGAYGEQFF.

J is TRBJ2-7 and V is TRBV6-6, with 10 positions matching TRBD2. With V trimmed by 6 bases and J by 4 bases, 3 bases remained unmatched. The V gene's germline CDR1 is MNHNY and CDR2 SVGAGI (reference sequence). The CDR3 runs 13 residues. The CDR3 is CASSKGLAYEQYF. The DNA for the CDR3 is TGTGCCAGCAGCAAGGGACTAGCGTACGAGCAGTACTTC.

This sequence joins TRBV7-8 and TRBJ2-5; TRBD2 is a possible D gene (5 bases). Germline V gene data show CDR1 as SGHVS and CDR2 as FQNEAQ. Trimming pared 1 base from V and 0 bases from J, leaving 15 bases between. The CDR3 is 17 residues long. This chain's CDR3 is CASSLVGILSDQETQYF. The CDR3 DNA is TGTGCCAGCAGCTTAGTTGGGATCCTTAGCGACCAAGAGACCCAGTACTTC.

There are a few counts of this clone. The chain uses TRBV2 and TRBJ1-1; D not resolved. Trimming pared 2 bases from V and 1 base from J, leaving 5 bases between. Germline V CDR1 and CDR2: SNHLY, FYNNEI. This CDR3 has 13 amino acids. CDR3 nucleotides: TGTGCCAGCAGTGAACAGGCGAACACTGAAGCTTTCTTT. Translation: CASSEQANTEAFF. The variable domain in full, with the rest retrieved from reference TRBV2 and TRBJ1-1, is EPEVTQTPSHQVTQMGQEVILRCVPISNHLYFYWYRQILGQKVEFLVSFYNNEISEKSEIFDDQFSVERPDGSNFTLKIRSTKLEDSAMYFCASSEQANTEAFFGQGTRLTVV.

This chain connects TRBV19 to TRBJ1-2, with 7 bases identical to TRBD1. Germline lookup yields CDR1 LNHDA and CDR2 SQIVND (reference sequence). Trimming at V came to 6 bases and at J to 8 bases, leaving 9 bases not matched to a gene. This CDR3 is 13 amino acids long. For the CDR3, the DNA is TGTGCCAGTAGCCCCAGGGGGGAATGGGGCTACACCTTC. Protein sequence: CASSPRGEWGYTF. Full variable domain (missing parts from reference TRBV19 and TRBJ1-2): DGGITQSPKYLFRKEGQNVTLSCEQNLNHDAMYWYRQDPGQGLRLIYYSQIVNDFQKGDIAEGYSVSREKKESFPLTVTSAQKNPTAFYLCASSPRGEWGYTFGSGTRLTVV.

This chain joins TRBV9 and TRBJ2-5; possible D gene TRBD2, 5 bases. V shed 0 bases and J shed 2 bases, with 11 bases lying between them. Germline V gene lookup returns CDR1 SGDLS and CDR2 YYNGEE. The CDR3 has 15 residues. In DNA, the CDR3 is TGTGCCAGCAGCGTAGCTCCGGGATTTCAAGAGACCCAGTACTTC. It translates to CASSVAPGFQETQYF.

J is TRBJ2-3 and V is TRBV27, with a weak D call TRBD2 (6 bases). V was trimmed by 4 bases and J by 6 bases, leaving 17 bases between them. This CDR3 comprises 15 residues. Germline CDR1 reads MNHEY; CDR2 reads SMNVEV (reference sequence). The CDR3 coding sequence is TGTGCCAGCAGTTCGAAACGGGGGAGTTGGGATACGCAGTATTTT. Protein sequence: CASSSKRGSWDTQYF.

Many counts were recorded for this clone. V is TRBV10-2 and J is TRBJ2-3; D possibly corresponds to TRBD1 (5 bases). This CDR3 spans 11 amino acids. CDR1 is WSHSY, CDR2 SAAADI, per germline. The V end lost 9 bases, the J end lost 6 bases, and 10 bases lay between the germline ends. The CDR3 nucleotides read TGCGCCAGTAAAACAGGCGATACGCAGTATTTT. Residues: CASKTGDTQYF.

The table lists this clone with a few counts. The rearrangement joins TRBV19 to TRBJ1-1, with unresolved D. The length of the CDR3 is 13 residues. Trimming removed 8 bases from V and 4 bases from J, with 14 bases in between. Germline CDR1 and CDR2: LNHDA and SQIVND (reference sequence). CDR3 bases: TGTGCCAGTTTACAGTGGGAGGGCACTGAAGCTTTCTTT. This encodes CASLQWEGTEAFF.

This clone has a handful of counts. Other DNA sequences in this sample translate to the same CDR3. V gene TRBV18 combines with J gene TRBJ2-7, with a tentative D call TRBD1 (6 bases). The CDR3 consists of 15 residues. CDR1 KGHSH and CDR2 LQKENI come from the germline V gene. V shed 3 bases and J shed 0 bases, with 12 bases lying between them. The CDR3 bases are TGTGCCAGCTCACCCCCGGGACAAAGCTCCTACGAGCAGTACTTC. Its protein is CASSPPGQSSYEQYF.

The rearrangement joins TRBV5-5 to TRBJ1-5, with D unclear. CDR3 length: 15 residues. V was cut by 2 bases and J by 0 bases, with 9 bases left in between. Germline assignment: CDR1 SGHKS and CDR2 YYEKEE (reference sequence). The CDR3 nucleotides are TGTGCCAGCAGCTTTGAGGTGTATAGCAATCAGCCCCAGCATTTT. Its translation: CASSFEVYSNQPQHF.